One and the same sample provided the 22 T cell receptor beta chains below, sequenced in a study of blood T cell repertoires in COVID-19. TCRdb's copy holds only in-frame clones and misses some; the assay was immunoSEQ multiplex PCR. Of more than 45,000 clones listed, around nine tenths are singletons. Material: peripheral blood. All receptors derive from a man in his 60s with active or convalescent COVID-19.

There are a few counts of this clone. The V and J genes are TRBV29-1 and TRBJ1-3, with D perhaps TRBD1 (5 bases). CDR1 is SQVTM, CDR2 ANQGSEA, per germline. V was shortened by 4 bases and J by 0 bases, with 10 bases between the two germline ends. The CDR3 runs 14 residues. DNA for the CDR3: TGCAGCGTTGCGGACACCGCCTCTGGAAACACCATATATTTT. This sequence encodes CSVADTASGNTIYF. Together with reference TRBV29-1 and TRBJ1-3, the CDR3 gives the full variable domain: SAVISQKPSRDICQRGTSLTIQCQVDSQVTMMFWYRQQPGQSLTLIATANQGSEATYESGFVIDKFPISRPNLTFSTLTVSNMSPEDSSIYLCSVADTASGNTIYFGEGSWLTVV.

CDR3 sequence reads: CSVGSGVGNEQFF. For the CDR3, the DNA is TGCAGCGTTGGCTCAGGGGTTGGCAATGAGCAGTTCTTC. V is TRBV29-1 and J is TRBJ2-1, with a tentative D call TRBD1 (6 bases). The germline gives CDR1 SQVTM, CDR2 ANQGSEA. There are 13 residues in the CDR3. V gave up 4 bases and J gave up 6 bases, with 13 bases separating them.

The chain joins TRBV24-1 to TRBJ1-1; D call uncertain. The V end lost 2 bases, the J end lost 4 bases, and 13 bases lay between the germline ends. Germline V gene data show CDR1 as KGHDR and CDR2 as SFDVKD. The CDR3 is made up of 15 amino acids. CDR3 in amino acids: CATSDSKGLATEAFF. CDR3 coding DNA: TGTGCCACCAGTGATTCTAAGGGCCTAGCCACTGAAGCTTTCTTT.

The chain has TRBV7-8 and TRBJ1-3; D is perhaps TRBD1 (6 bases). The germline V and J ends were trimmed by 4 bases and 4 bases, with 11 bases remaining between them. The germline V gene has CDR1 SGHVS and CDR2 FQNEAQ. There are 14 residues in the CDR3. CDR3 protein: CASSSNREGNTIYF. DNA of the CDR3: TGTGCCAGCAGCTCCAACAGGGAAGGAAACACCATATATTTT. The full variable domain, rest sourced from reference TRBV7-8 and TRBJ1-3, is GAGVSQSPRYKVAKRGQDVALRCDPISGHVSLFWYQQALGQGPEFLTYFQNEAQLDKSGLPSDRFFAERPEGSVSTLKIQRTQQEDSAVYLCASSSNREGNTIYFGEGSWLTVV.

The V gene is TRBV5-5, the J gene TRBJ2-6; tentatively, D is TRBD2 (5 bases). The germline V and J ends were trimmed by 4 bases and 2 bases, with 13 bases remaining between them. Germline assignment: CDR1 SGHKS and CDR2 YYEKEE (reference sequence). The CDR3 totals 16 residues. The CDR3 DNA follows: TGTGCCAGCAGCCCGAGGGCCGGTACTGGGGCCAACGTCCTGACTTTC. This translates into CASSPRAGTGANVLTF.

V gene TRBV7-2 combines with J gene TRBJ2-7; D gene ambiguous. This CDR3 is 15 amino acids long. The V end lost 0 bases, the J end lost 4 bases, and 13 bases lay between the germline ends. Germline values: CDR1 SGHTA, CDR2 FQGNSA. CDR3 nucleotide sequence: TGTGCCAGCAGCTTAGCGGCGAACAGCCTATACGAGCAGTACTTC. Translating gives CASSLAANSLYEQYF. Full variable domain (outside the CDR3, taken from reference TRBV7-2 and TRBJ2-7): GAGVSQSPSNKVTEKGKDVELRCDPISGHTALYWYRQSLGQGLEFLIYFQGNSAPDKSGLPSDRFSAERTGGSVSTLTIQRTQQEDSAVYLCASSLAANSLYEQYFGPGTRLTVT.

This sequence joins TRBV25-1 and TRBJ2-7, with D perhaps TRBD1 (6 bases). The CDR3 is 14 residues long. In germline, CDR1 is MGHDK, CDR2 SYGVNS. Trimming shortened V by 5 bases and J by 2 bases, and 13 bases separated the two germline ends. The DNA of the CDR3 is TGTGCCAGCAGTAAAACGGGACATGCCTACGAGCAGTACTTC. Residues: CASSKTGHAYEQYF.

V usage is TRBV5-5 and J usage is TRBJ1-5; D possibly corresponds to TRBD1 (6 bases). This CDR3 contains 15 residues. Looked up from germline, CDR1 is SGHKS and CDR2 is YYEKEE (reference sequence). Trimming took 4 bases from V and 4 from J, leaving 15 bases between them. CDR3 residues: CASSVQGTSNQPQHF. DNA of the CDR3: TGTGCCAGCAGCGTACAAGGGACAAGTAATCAGCCCCAGCATTTT.

The chain recombines TRBV3-1 (or the pseudogene TRBV3-2) with TRBJ1-5; D uncertain. The V gene lost 1 base and the J gene lost 6 bases, with 13 bases spanning the gap. The CDR3 has 15 residues. The germline CDR1 and CDR2 sequences are LGHDT and YNNKEL (reference sequence). CDR3 amino acids: CASSQGPGGSQPQHF. For the CDR3, the DNA is TGTGCCAGCAGCCAAGGACCTGGAGGGTCTCAGCCCCAGCATTTT.

J is TRBJ1-2 and V is TRBV5-1, with TRBD1 as a possible D gene (6 bases). V lost 5 bases, J lost 6 bases, and 20 bases lay in between. The CDR3 has 15 amino acids. Germline CDR1 and CDR2: SGHRS and YFSETQ. CDR3 residues: CASRPDSRSANGYTF. The DNA of the CDR3 is TGCGCCAGCAGACCGGACAGTAGGAGTGCAAATGGCTACACCTTC.

V usage is TRBV7-3 and J usage is TRBJ2-1; a possible D gene is TRBD2 (5 bases). The CDR3 runs to 13 residues. The V and J ends lost 4 bases and 4 bases respectively, with 8 bases between them. CDR1 is SGHTA and CDR2 is FQGTGA in the germline V gene. As DNA, the CDR3 is TGTGCCAGCAGCTCAGAGCGGTACAATGAGCAGTTCTTC. Translating gives CASSSERYNEQFF. Variable domain in full (rest from reference TRBV7-3 and TRBJ2-1): GAGVSQTPSNKVTEKGKYVELRCDPISGHTALYWYRQSLGQGPEFLIYFQGTGAADDSGLPNDRFFAVRPEGSVSTLKIQRTERGDSAVYLCASSSERYNEQFFGPGTRLTVL.

This clone came up a few times. The chain recombines TRBV28 with TRBJ1-2, with unresolved D. CDR1 is MDHEN and CDR2 is SYDVKM in the germline V gene. The CDR3 totals 14 residues. Trimming took off 6 bases at V and 8 bases at J, with 19 bases between the two ends. The CDR3 spells CASRHPGPLIGYTF. As DNA, the CDR3 is TGTGCCAGCAGGCATCCTGGCCCTCTCATAGGCTACACCTTC.

V gene TRBV9 combines with J gene TRBJ1-4; a weak D match, TRBD1 (5 bases). The CDR3 runs to 15 residues. V was pared by 3 bases and J by 5 bases, with 14 bases between. CDR1 is SGDLS and CDR2 is YYNGEE in the germline V gene. Here the CDR3 reads CASSGGAGFNEKLFF. CDR3 nucleotide sequence: TGTGCCAGCAGCGGCGGGGCGGGGTTCAATGAAAAACTGTTTTTT.

The chain combines TRBV3-1 (or the pseudogene TRBV3-2) with TRBJ2-7; D might be TRBD1 (6 bases). Germline lookup yields CDR1 LGHDT and CDR2 YNNKEL (reference sequence). Trimming took 0 bases from V and 1 from J, leaving 7 bases between them. This CDR3 spans 14 amino acids. This CDR3 is CASSQEQGSYEQYF. CDR3 DNA: TGTGCCAGCAGCCAAGAACAGGGTTCCTACGAGCAGTACTTC.

V and J are TRBV6-4 and TRBJ1-1, with 9 positions matching TRBD1. J gave up 3 bases and V 8 bases, and 7 bases lay outside the gene matches. Germline CDR1 is MRHNA and CDR2 is SNTAGT. This CDR3 region has 14 residues. CDR3 region: CASARTGADTEAFF. The CDR3 bases are TGTGCCAGCGCTCGGACAGGGGCAGACACTGAAGCTTTCTTT.

V is TRBV2 and J is TRBJ1-6, with TRBD1 matching 7 bases. The CDR3 totals 14 residues. Germline V gene sequence: CDR1 SNHLY, CDR2 FYNNEI. V was clipped by 6 bases and J by 7 bases; unmatched bases: 6. In DNA form, the CDR3 reads TGTGCCAGCAGCGTGGACAGGCTGAATTCACCCCTCCACTTT. Translation: CASSVDRLNSPLHF.

V is TRBV29-1 and J is TRBJ2-3; the D gene is possibly TRBD1 (5 bases). The CDR3 sequence is 12 residues long. Trimming shortened V by 5 bases and J by 4 bases, and 10 bases separated the two germline ends. Per the germline V gene, CDR1 is SQVTM and CDR2 is ANQGSEA. The CDR3 here is CSVSQGADTQYF. Written as DNA, the CDR3 is TGCAGCGTTTCGCAGGGCGCAGATACGCAGTATTTT.

V gene TRBV7-2 combines with J gene TRBJ2-5, with a tentative D call TRBD2 (5 bases). The V end was cut by 5 bases, the J end by 3 bases, with 13 bases between. Looked up from germline, CDR1 is SGHTA and CDR2 is FQGNSA. This CDR3 region has 14 residues. In nucleotides, the CDR3 is TGTGCCAGCAGCCCCCGCGCGCGGGAAGAGACCCAGTACTTC. Amino acid sequence: CASSPRAREETQYF.

The rearrangement links TRBV2 to TRBJ1-1; D perhaps matches TRBD1 (5 bases). The CDR3 is made up of 16 amino acids. V was clipped by 7 bases and J by 0 bases, with 18 bases between them. The germline CDR1 and CDR2 sequences are SNHLY and FYNNEI. In nucleotides, the CDR3 is TGTGCCAGCATTAGCTTTGGCCGGGACTTGAACACTGAAGCTTTCTTT. Protein sequence: CASISFGRDLNTEAFF.

This clone showed up just a few times. The V and J genes are TRBV10-3 and TRBJ2-7, with 10 bases identical to TRBD2. The CDR3 runs 15 residues. Germline CDR1 reads ENHRY; CDR2 reads SYGVKD. Unmatched junction bases numbered 2, after V lost 0 bases and J lost 3 bases. DNA for the CDR3: TGTGCCATCAGTGAGTCGAAGCGGGGGGGCTACGAGCAGTACTTC. This sequence encodes CAISESKRGGYEQYF.

This clone was picked up a small number of times. V gene TRBV2 combines with J gene TRBJ1-3, with unresolved D. The V gene's germline CDR1 is SNHLY and CDR2 FYNNEI. CDR3 size: 15 residues. V was pared by 6 bases and J by 0 bases, with 12 bases between. CDR3 sequence: CASRANSNSGNTIYF. CDR3 nucleotides: TGTGCCAGCAGGGCGAACAGCAACTCTGGAAACACCATATATTTT.

This chain joins TRBV24-1 and TRBJ2-1; 7 positions match TRBD2. V shed 12 bases, J shed 2 bases, and the junction held 12 bases outside the gene matches. Germline V CDR1 and CDR2: KGHDR, SFDVKD. This CDR3 comprises 15 residues. This chain's CDR3 is CAASGGGPPYNEQFF. CDR3 nucleotide sequence: TGTGCCGCCTCCGGCGGGGGACCTCCCTACAATGAGCAGTTCTTC.